The 27 T cell receptor beta chains presented below share a single source sample, sequenced in a study of T-cell reconstitution after alpha-beta-depleted transplantation in children. A library of TCRbeta sequences, prepared with unique molecular identifiers, was generated. From the PCR reads, TCRdb called clonotypes with MiXCR, one entry per CDR3 protein. The sample carries around 450,000 distinct CDR3 sequences, 15% to 20% recorded once. The sample here was PBMCs, mostly from graft donor cells, taken 360 days after TCRalphabeta/CD19-depleted stem cell transplant. The source of these receptors is a boy in the first two years of life who had a stem cell transplant for Wiskott-Aldrich syndrome, so the T cells may come from the graft donor.

The chain combines TRBV10-2 with TRBJ2-3; weak D call: TRBD1 (6 bases). Germline V CDR1 and CDR2: WSHSY, SAAADI. V dropped 7 bases and J dropped 7 bases, with 24 bases sitting between them. This CDR3 region has 16 residues. The CDR3 sequence: CASTTNTGTGANTQYF. DNA of the CDR3: TGCGCCAGCACAACGAATACAGGGACCGGAGCAAATACGCAGTATTTT.

The rearrangement uses TRBV9 and TRBJ2-7; tentatively, D is TRBD2 (7 bases). This CDR3 has 14 amino acids. Germline V CDR1 and CDR2: SGDLS, YYNGEE. Trimming took off 4 bases at V and 4 bases at J, with 15 bases between the two ends. The CDR3 protein is CASSLKGGIYEQYF. CDR3 nucleotide sequence: TGTGCCAGCAGCCTAAAGGGGGGGATTTACGAGCAGTACTTC.

CDR3: CATSEAQGITDTQYF. Here the CDR3 DNA reads TGTGCCACCAGTGAGGCACAGGGTATCACAGATACGCAGTATTTT. The V gene is TRBV24-1, the J gene TRBJ2-3; D is perhaps TRBD1 (6 bases). Germline lookup yields CDR1 KGHDR and CDR2 SFDVKD. V was pared by 4 bases and J by 2 bases, with 12 bases between. This CDR3 region has 15 residues.

The sample holds many counts of this clonotype. The chain is built from TRBV7-2 and TRBJ2-7; D gene ambiguous. CDR1 SGHTA and CDR2 FQGNSA come from the germline V gene. CDR3 length: 15 amino acids. V was pared by 1 base and J by 1 base, with 11 bases between. The CDR3 nucleotides are TGTGCCAGCAGCTTAGATGTAGCCAGGTCCTACGAGCAGTACTTC. This sequence encodes CASSLDVARSYEQYF.

V and J are TRBV5-1 and TRBJ2-1; D is unclear. The CDR3 is 17 amino acids. Germline V gene lookup returns CDR1 SGHRS and CDR2 YFSETQ. Trimming cost V 0 bases and J 4 bases, with 17 bases left between them. The CDR3 sequence is CASSLDSPGLVYNEQFF. The CDR3 region has the DNA TGCGCCAGCAGCTTGGATAGTCCCGGATTGGTTTACAATGAGCAGTTCTTC.

This clonotype was recorded at least ten times. The CDR3 DNA is TGTGCCATCAGCGCAGGGATTACAGGGGACGAGCAGTACTTC. This translates into CAISAGITGDEQYF. J is TRBJ2-7 and V is TRBV10-3; TRBD1 matches at 7 bases. Germline loops: CDR1 ENHRY, CDR2 SYGVKD. This CDR3 has 14 residues. The V and J ends lost 6 bases and 5 bases, in that order; junction bases with no gene match: 10.

This clonotype was observed a handful of times. The chain links TRBV5-1 to TRBJ2-3, with 10 positions matching TRBD2. The CDR3 sequence is 15 residues long. Germline values: CDR1 SGHRS, CDR2 YFSETQ. Unmatched junction bases numbered 8, after V lost 5 bases and J lost 5 bases. The CDR3: CASRAGGPWVDTQYF. The DNA of the CDR3 is TGCGCCAGCAGAGCGGGAGGGCCATGGGTAGATACGCAGTATTTT.

The chain combines TRBV6-1 with TRBJ1-6; D uncertain. Deletions cut 8 bases from V and 9 bases from J, with 5 bases between. CDR1 is MNHNS and CDR2 is SASEGT in the germline V gene. The CDR3 is 10 residues long. The CDR3: CASGVSPLHF. The CDR3 DNA follows: TGTGCCAGCGGTGTTTCACCCCTCCACTTT.

The CDR3 DNA is TGTGCCAGCAGCTTAGTGGCGGGAGTCTCCGGGGAGCTGTTTTTT. Protein sequence: CASSLVAGVSGELFF. The V call is TRBV7-7, the J call TRBJ2-2; TRBD2 matches at 7 bases. This CDR3 contains 15 residues. J was trimmed by 6 bases and V by 1 base; bases with no gene match: 5. CDR1 and CDR2 (germline): SSHAT, FNYEAQ (reference sequence).

This clonotype was seen a few times. DNA of the CDR3: TGCGCCAGCAGCTTGACTGGACTAGCGGGCACAGATACGCAGTATTTT. Translating gives CASSLTGLAGTDTQYF. The chain couples TRBV5-1 to TRBJ2-3; 10 bases align to TRBD2. Per the germline V gene, CDR1 is SGHRS and CDR2 is YFSETQ. The CDR3 loop spans 16 amino acids. V gave up 1 base and J gave up 1 base; unmatched junction bases: 3.

In its sample, this clonotype was seen many times. The chain couples TRBV12-3 or TRBV12-4 to TRBJ2-1; D gene uncertain. V lost 5 bases, J lost 8 bases, and 16 bases lay in between. The CDR3 runs to 14 residues. The CDR3 nucleotides are TGTGCCAGCAGTCGTGACCGGCGTGCCCATGAGCAGTTCTTC. Residues: CASSRDRRAHEQFF.

The CDR3 nucleotides read TGTGCCAGCAGTTACCTCAGAAATTCACCCCTCCACTTT. This sequence encodes CASSYLRNSPLHF. This chain joins TRBV27 and TRBJ1-6; unclear D gene. Germline V gives CDR1 MNHEY, CDR2 SMNVEV (reference sequence). V was clipped by 4 bases and J by 7 bases, with 8 bases between them. The CDR3 is made up of 13 amino acids.

The table lists this clonotype with a count of one. The chain carries TRBV7-7 and TRBJ2-5; TRBD1 agrees at 9 bases. V trimming: 5 bases; J trimming: 4 bases; junction bases outside the gene matches: 14. The CDR3 consists of 17 residues. Germline V CDR1 and CDR2: SSHAT, FNYEAQ (reference sequence). The CDR3 DNA is TGTGCCAGCAGCCAGGGATACAACAGGGGGCGGGGAGAGACCCAGTACTTC. Protein: CASSQGYNRGRGETQYF.

This clonotype has more than one count but fewer than ten. J is TRBJ2-2 and V is TRBV3-1; D unclear. This CDR3 spans 12 amino acids. Germline assignment: CDR1 LGHDT and CDR2 YNNKEL (reference sequence). With 3 bases removed from V and 7 bases from J, the gap between germline ends came to 6 bases. DNA of the CDR3: TGTGCCAGCAGCCAGAGGTTCGGGGAGCTGTTTTTT. This sequence encodes CASSQRFGELFF.

This clonotype was observed a few times. This sequence joins TRBV27 and TRBJ2-5, with D perhaps TRBD2 (6 bases). The ends were cut back, 4 bases at V and 2 bases at J, with 14 bases in the middle. The CDR3 loop spans 15 amino acids. CDR1 is MNHEY and CDR2 is SMNVEV in the germline V gene (reference sequence). In DNA form, the CDR3 reads TGTGCCAGCAGTTCCAACATCGGGAGACAAGAGACCCAGTACTTC. Its translation: CASSSNIGRQETQYF.

This chain connects TRBV5-6 to TRBJ2-7; 12 bases match TRBD1. The germline V gene encodes CDR1 SGHDT and CDR2 YYEEEE. This CDR3 comprises 17 residues. Trimming at V came to 6 bases and at J to 2 bases, leaving 12 bases not matched to a gene. Written as DNA, the CDR3 is TGTGCCAGCACCAATTGGGACAGGGGGCGTAACGCCTACGAGCAGTACTTC. Translating it yields CASTNWDRGRNAYEQYF.

The chain is built from TRBV12-3 or TRBV12-4 and TRBJ1-3; D unresolved. The V end was cut by 7 bases, the J end by 0 bases, with 7 bases between. There are 13 residues in the CDR3. In DNA form, the CDR3 reads TGTGCCAGCACGCGGGCCTCTGGAAACACCATATATTTT. This sequence encodes CASTRASGNTIYF.

Concerning this clonotype: Germline and junction disagree at one end, which may indicate a read error. This CDR3 is CSARRRGSESGYAQYF. The CDR3 coding sequence is TGCAGTGCTAGGAGGAGAGGGTCTGAAAGCGGCTACGCGCAGTACTTC. V and J are TRBV20-1 and TRBJ2-7, with a weak D call TRBD2 (5 bases). The CDR3 length is 16 residues. Germline-derived CDR1 and CDR2 are DFQATT and SNEGSKA (reference sequence).

This clonotype has only a few counts. The J gene is TRBJ2-7, the V gene TRBV6-4; a possible D gene is TRBD1 (5 bases). Germline V gene sequence: CDR1 MRHNA, CDR2 SNTAGT. The V end lost 11 bases, the J end lost 1 base, and 18 bases lay between the germline ends. The CDR3 contains 14 residues. In DNA form, the CDR3 reads TGTGCCGGGCTCAGGACAACTTTTTCCTACGAGCAGTACTTC. Its translation is CAGLRTTFSYEQYF.

The rearrangement links TRBV6-5 to TRBJ2-1; TRBD2 aligns across 9 bases. The CDR3 runs to 16 residues. Germline-derived CDR1 and CDR2 are MNHEY and SVGAGI. After removal of 4 bases from V and 2 bases from J, the junction contained 6 bases not matched to a gene. CDR3 sequence (DNA): TGTGCCAGCAGTTCCCCTAGCGGGGTAACCTACAATGAGCAGTTCTTC. Protein product: CASSSPSGVTYNEQFF.

CDR3 residues: CATSRLGYEQYF. CDR3 in DNA: TGTGCCACCAGCAGACTTGGATACGAGCAGTACTTC. The rearrangement uses TRBV15 and TRBJ2-7; no clear D gene. Trimming shortened V by 2 bases and J by 4 bases, and 6 bases separated the two germline ends. This CDR3 contains 12 residues. CDR1 is LNHNV and CDR2 is YYDKDF in the germline V gene (reference sequence). The variable domain in full, completed from reference TRBV15 and TRBJ2-7, reads DAMVIQNPRYQVTQFGKPVTLSCSQTLNHNVMYWYQQKSSQAPKLLFHYYDKDFNNEADTPDNFQSRRPNTSFCFLDIRSPGLGDTAMYLCATSRLGYEQYFGPGTRLTVT.

This clonotype has a handful of counts. The chain recombines TRBV28 with TRBJ2-5, with D possibly TRBD2 on 5 matching bases. V gave up 6 bases and J gave up 5 bases, with 22 bases separating them. The germline V gene has CDR1 MDHEN and CDR2 SYDVKM. The CDR3 spans 16 residues. In DNA form, the CDR3 reads TGTGCCAGCAGCCCCCTCGGACTCTGGGGTGCGGAGACCCAGTACTTC. It yields the protein CASSPLGLWGAETQYF.

In DNA form, the CDR3 reads TGTGCCAGCAGACCTCGGGGGGGCTGCTACAATGAGCAGTTCTTC. Translating gives CASRPRGGCYNEQFF. This chain links TRBV6-1 with TRBJ2-1; the match to TRBD2 covers 8 bases. From germline, CDR1 is MNHNS and CDR2 SASEGT. The CDR3 has 15 residues. V shed 6 bases, J shed 3 bases, and the junction held 7 bases outside the gene matches.

The rearrangement links TRBV7-6 to TRBJ2-7; possible D gene TRBD1, 5 bases. V was clipped by 5 bases and J by 4 bases, with 12 bases between them. Looked up from germline, CDR1 is SGHVS and CDR2 is FNYEAQ. This CDR3 is 13 amino acids long. The CDR3 spells CASSVKTDYEQYF. The CDR3 DNA sequence: TGTGCCAGCAGCGTTAAGACAGATTACGAGCAGTACTTC.

This clonotype occurred a few times. This rearrangement joins TRBV4-1 to TRBJ2-2, with D possibly TRBD2 on 6 matching bases. V shed 1 base and J shed 6 bases, with 15 bases lying between them. The CDR3 consists of 16 residues. Germline V lookup: CDR1 MGHRA, CDR2 YSYEKL. The CDR3, as DNA: TGCGCCAGCAGCCAAGGAGGGACTCTGGGGTCCGGGGAGCTGTTTTTT. It is translated as CASSQGGTLGSGELFF.

The chain carries TRBV11-2 and TRBJ2-1; TRBD2 aligns across 16 bases. Germline V gives CDR1 SGHAT, CDR2 FQNNGV. The J segment lost 0 bases and the V segment lost 6 bases, leaving 14 bases of the junction unmatched. The CDR3 has 21 residues. The CDR3 region has the DNA TGTGCCAGCAGTTCTCCGGGACTAGCGGGAGGGCTTGGGGGCTCCTACAATGAGCAGTTCTTC. It is translated as CASSSPGLAGGLGGSYNEQFF.

This clonotype was seen a handful of times. This chain joins TRBV12-3 or TRBV12-4 and TRBJ2-7, with TRBD2 matching over 10 bases. This CDR3 is built from 15 residues. The trim removed 6 bases at V and 0 bases at J, leaving 5 bases unmatched. This CDR3 is CASSILAGSSYEQYF. The DNA for the CDR3 is TGTGCCAGCAGCATACTAGCGGGAAGCTCCTACGAGCAGTACTTC.